Following are 32 T cell receptor beta chains from one sample sequenced in a study of PD-1 and CTLA-4 blockade in melanoma. Profiling relied on immunoSEQ multiplex PCR, and the TCRdb table lists in-frame clones only, not all of them. Here the sample spans about 28,000 clones, 85% to 90% being singletons. The specimen was CD8+ T cells from peripheral blood, collected before anti-PD-1 treatment. All receptors come from a human donor with melanoma.

V gene TRBV7-3 combines with J gene TRBJ1-1; D ambiguous. V lost 4 bases and J 6 bases, leaving 12 bases between the germline ends. Germline V gives CDR1 SGHTA, CDR2 FQGTGA. The CDR3 extends over 13 amino acids. As DNA, the CDR3 is TGTGCCAGCAGCTCCGAGGGTCTCCCTGAAGCTTTCTTT. It yields the protein CASSSEGLPEAFF. The whole variable domain, remainder taken from reference TRBV7-3 and TRBJ1-1, is GAGVSQTPSNKVTEKGKYVELRCDPISGHTALYWYRQSLGQGPEFLIYFQGTGAADDSGLPNDRFFAVRPEGSVSTLKIQRTERGDSAVYLCASSSEGLPEAFFGQGTRLTVV.

The V and J genes are TRBV7-6 and TRBJ2-2, with D possibly TRBD1 on 6 matching bases. V gave up 4 bases and J gave up 1 base, with 13 bases separating them. CDR3 size: 16 residues. Germline V gene lookup returns CDR1 SGHVS and CDR2 FNYEAQ. The CDR3 is CASSSLQGRNTGELFF. Written as DNA, the CDR3 is TGTGCCAGCAGCTCGTTACAGGGAAGGAACACCGGGGAGCTGTTTTTT.

This rearrangement joins TRBV6-1 to TRBJ1-6; TRBD1 matches at 8 bases. The CDR3 is 16 residues long. Germline V gene sequence: CDR1 MNHNS, CDR2 SASEGT. V was pared by 3 bases and J by 8 bases, with 9 bases of the junction left unmatched. The CDR3 bases are TGTGCCAGCAGTGACAGGGGCAGGGGGCAGTATTCACCCCTCCACTTT. This gives the protein CASSDRGRGQYSPLHF.

The chain links TRBV7-9 to TRBJ1-4, with unresolved D. Trimming took off 5 bases at V and 5 bases at J, with 12 bases between the two ends. Germline CDR1 SEHNR, CDR2 FQNEAQ (reference sequence). The CDR3 covers 14 residues. The CDR3 DNA follows: TGTGCCAGCAGCCTGGGTACAGACAATGAAAAACTGTTTTTT. Its translation is CASSLGTDNEKLFF.

This clone was seen just once. V usage is TRBV6-5 and J usage is TRBJ2-7; 8 nucleotides line up with TRBD2. Germline values: CDR1 MNHEY, CDR2 SVGAGI. The length of the CDR3 is 16 residues. V shed 4 bases, J shed 5 bases, and the junction held 13 bases outside the gene matches. The CDR3 here is CASSSYRGLAGHEQYF. CDR3 DNA: TGTGCCAGCAGTTCCTACCGGGGGCTAGCGGGCCACGAGCAGTACTTC.

This rearrangement joins TRBV6-2 or TRBV6-3 to TRBJ2-1; 7 nucleotides agree with TRBD1. Germline V lookup: CDR1 MNHEY, CDR2 SVGEGT. The CDR3 loop spans 14 amino acids. V gave up 6 bases and J gave up 2 bases; unmatched junction bases: 4. CDR3 nucleotides: TGTGCCAGCAGCCCCGGGACAGCCTACAATGAGCAGTTCTTC. Amino acid sequence: CASSPGTAYNEQFF.

This chain connects TRBV12-3 or TRBV12-4 to TRBJ1-1, with TRBD1 as a possible D gene (5 bases). There are 11 residues in the CDR3. V lost 6 bases to trimming and J lost 6 bases, with 8 bases between them. The CDR3 DNA follows: TGTGCCAGCAGCGGGGGGTCTGAAGCTTTCTTT. Its translation: CASSGGSEAFF.

The rearrangement uses TRBV7-9 and TRBJ2-7, with D unclear. V lost 7 bases and J lost 1, with 17 bases in between. CDR1 and CDR2 (germline): SEHNR, FQNEAQ (reference sequence). The CDR3 has 15 residues. This CDR3 reads CASTPAPAGSYEQYF. The CDR3 coding sequence is TGTGCCAGCACTCCTGCCCCCGCTGGATCCTACGAGCAGTACTTC.

The J gene is TRBJ1-2, the V gene TRBV27; the D gene is possibly TRBD1 (6 bases). The V and J ends lost 0 bases and 4 bases respectively, with 6 bases between them. The CDR3 contains 13 residues. CDR1 MNHEY and CDR2 SMNVEV come from the germline V gene (reference sequence). CDR3 coding DNA: TGTGCCAGCAGTTTATCAGGGGGCTATGGCTACACCTTC. Its protein is CASSLSGGYGYTF.

This chain joins TRBV27 and TRBJ2-6; D call uncertain. This CDR3 has 15 residues. Trimming shortened V by 2 bases and J by 3 bases, and 8 bases separated the two germline ends. The germline gives CDR1 MNHEY, CDR2 SMNVEV (reference sequence). The CDR3 loop is CASSLNGFGANVLTF. DNA for the CDR3: TGTGCCAGCAGTTTAAACGGCTTTGGGGCCAACGTCCTGACTTTC.

V usage is TRBV19 and J usage is TRBJ2-1; 7 nucleotides align to TRBD2. This CDR3 has 13 amino acids. CDR1 LNHDA and CDR2 SQIVND come from the germline V gene (reference sequence). Trimming removed 6 bases from V and 5 bases from J; junction bases left unmatched: 4. The CDR3 DNA reads as TGTGCCAGTAGCCCTGGGGGGGACAATGAGCAGTTCTTC. Translated: CASSPGGDNEQFF.

The chain has TRBV7-9 and TRBJ2-7, with 7 bases fitting TRBD1. This CDR3 has 15 residues. V gave up 1 base and J gave up 0 bases; unmatched junction bases: 3. Germline CDR1 and CDR2: SEHNR and FQNEAQ (reference sequence). The CDR3 DNA is TGTGCCAGCAGCTTAGTAGCAGGGGGCTCCTACGAGCAGTACTTC. Protein product: CASSLVAGGSYEQYF. The complete variable domain, with remaining parts taken from reference TRBV7-9 and TRBJ2-7, reads DTGVSQNPRHKITKRGQNVTFRCDPISEHNRLYWYRQTLGQGPEFLTYFQNEAQLEKSRLLSDRFSAERPKGSFSTLEIQRTEQGDSAMYLCASSLVAGGSYEQYFGPGTRLTVT.

The chain combines TRBV14 with TRBJ2-1; D is undetermined. Trimming removed 0 bases from V and 5 bases from J, with 11 bases in between. CDR3 size: 15 residues. Germline values: CDR1 SGHDN, CDR2 FVKESK. As DNA, the CDR3 is TGTGCCAGCAGCCAAGAAGCCAGCCTCCACAATGAGCAGTTCTTC. It yields the protein CASSQEASLHNEQFF.

This chain joins TRBV18 and TRBJ1-2; no firm D call. The CDR3 is made up of 17 amino acids. V lost 6 bases to trimming and J lost 4 bases, with 24 bases between them. CDR1 and CDR2 (germline): KGHSH, LQKENI. The CDR3 DNA sequence: TGTGCCAGCTCCCCCGGGATGGGGTCCCCAGAGGGCTATGGCTACACCTTC. Its translation is CASSPGMGSPEGYGYTF.

The chain couples TRBV6-5 to TRBJ1-2; 7 positions match TRBD1. J gave up 5 bases and V 4 bases, and 10 bases lay outside the gene matches. Germline V gene sequence: CDR1 MNHEY, CDR2 SVGAGI. CDR3 length: 15 residues. CDR3 loop: CASSSMTGLGYGYTF. The CDR3 bases are TGTGCCAGCAGTTCGATGACAGGGCTCGGATATGGCTACACCTTC.

A few counts support this clone. The chain joins TRBV5-6 to TRBJ1-2, with 8 nucleotides matching TRBD1. The V gene's germline CDR1 is SGHDT and CDR2 YYEEEE. The CDR3 is 16 residues long. V lost 3 bases and J lost 0; bases outside the gene matches: 7. The CDR3 nucleotides are TGTGCCAGCAGCTCCGGACAGGGCATTACTAACTATGGCTACACCTTC. It codes for CASSSGQGITNYGYTF.

The V call is TRBV11-2, the J call TRBJ1-2; 10 bases agree with TRBD1. This CDR3 is 14 amino acids long. CDR1 and CDR2 (germline): SGHAT, FQNNGV. J was trimmed by 4 bases and V by 6 bases; bases with no gene match: 5. CDR3 DNA: TGTGCCAGCAGGCCCGGGACAGGGGTCTATGGCTACACCTTC. Its translation is CASRPGTGVYGYTF.

The genes are TRBV28 and TRBJ2-1; D is unresolved. The V gene lost 6 bases and the J gene lost 10 bases, with 13 bases spanning the gap. The germline gives CDR1 MDHEN, CDR2 SYDVKM. The CDR3 runs to 12 residues. The CDR3 bases are TGTGCCAGCAGCCCTTCCGGGTACGAGCAGTTCTTC. Amino acids: CASSPSGYEQFF.

V is TRBV6-1 and J is TRBJ1-2; 11 positions agree with TRBD1. Germline loops: CDR1 MNHNS, CDR2 SASEGT. The CDR3 covers 15 residues. The V gene end was trimmed by 2 bases and the J gene end by 8 bases; junction bases not matched to a gene: 7. This CDR3 reads CASSETLGQGEGYTF. As DNA, the CDR3 is TGTGCCAGCAGTGAAACCCTGGGACAGGGGGAAGGCTACACCTTC.

CDR3 amino acids: CSGSFNEQFF. The DNA of the CDR3 is TGCAGCGGTAGCTTCAATGAGCAGTTCTTC. The chain recombines TRBV29-1 with TRBJ2-1; D uncertain. Trimming removed 7 bases at V and 6 bases at J, with 7 bases between. Looked up from germline, CDR1 is SQVTM and CDR2 is ANQGSEA. This CDR3 contains 10 residues.

This chain uses TRBV27 with TRBJ1-4; TRBD1 matches at 7 bases. Germline assignment: CDR1 MNHEY and CDR2 SMNVEV (reference sequence). V lost 0 bases, J lost 5 bases, and 9 bases stayed unmatched. The length of the CDR3 is 17 residues. In DNA, the CDR3 is TGTGCCAGCAGTTTATCCCTTTCGGAGGGGGCCAATGAAAAACTGTTTTTT. Translating gives CASSLSLSEGANEKLFF.

The table lists this clone with a few counts. The chain has TRBV24-1 and TRBJ1-5; D unclear. Per the germline V gene, CDR1 is KGHDR and CDR2 is SFDVKD. This CDR3 has 12 amino acids. The V gene lost 5 bases and the J gene lost 4 bases, with 5 bases spanning the gap. As DNA, the CDR3 is TGTGCCACCAGTGGCTTGAATCAGCCCCAGCATTTT. Protein sequence: CATSGLNQPQHF.

Only one count was recorded for this clone. V and J are TRBV16 and TRBJ1-5, with D possibly TRBD1 on 5 matching bases. The CDR3 is 14 residues long. V dropped 4 bases and J dropped 4 bases, with 11 bases sitting between them. CDR1 is KGHSY, CDR2 FQNENV, per germline. The CDR3 coding sequence is TGTGCCAGCAGCCTAATCGGGACTAATCAGCCCCAGCATTTT. This sequence encodes CASSLIGTNQPQHF. Full variable domain (outside the CDR3, taken from reference TRBV16 and TRBJ1-5): GEEVAQTPKHLVRGEGQKAKLYCAPIKGHSYVFWYQQVLKNEFKFLISFQNENVFDETGMPKERFSAKCLPNSPCSLEIQATKLEDSAVYFCASSLIGTNQPQHFGDGTRLSIL.

The CDR3 DNA sequence: TGTGCCAGCAGTTACTCGAAGGAAAGGAACACTGAAGCTTTCTTT. It yields the protein CASSYSKERNTEAFF. The V call is TRBV6-5, the J call TRBJ1-1; D call uncertain. Germline CDR1 and CDR2: MNHEY and SVGAGI. This CDR3 is built from 15 residues. Trimming cost V 0 bases and J 1 base, with 9 bases left between them.

This clone has a single count. This chain uses TRBV7-9 with TRBJ2-5; unclear D gene. The V end lost 3 bases, the J end lost 2 bases, and 4 bases lay between the germline ends. The CDR3 totals 12 residues. CDR1 is SEHNR, CDR2 FQNEAQ, per germline (reference sequence). As DNA, the CDR3 is TGTGCCAGCAGCTTCGGGCAAGAGACCCAGTACTTC. It yields the protein CASSFGQETQYF.

The chain joins TRBV19 to TRBJ1-1, with 8 nucleotides matching TRBD1. The CDR3 spans 12 residues. Germline CDR1 reads LNHDA; CDR2 reads SQIVND (reference sequence). Germline trimming cut 7 bases from V and 9 bases from J; bases unmatched to any gene: 7. CDR3 amino acids: CASTPGGWKAFF. CDR3 DNA: TGTGCCAGTACTCCAGGGGGCTGGAAAGCTTTCTTT.

The chain has TRBV12-3 or TRBV12-4 and TRBJ1-1; TRBD1 is a possible D gene (5 bases). The CDR3 consists of 13 residues. The ends were cut back, 3 bases at V and 11 bases at J, with 16 bases in the middle. The CDR3 DNA reads TGTGCCAGCAGTTTTCCTGGGGGGGTTGGGGCTTTCTTT. It translates to CASSFPGGVGAFF.

This chain links TRBV19 with TRBJ2-7, with TRBD1 matching 7 bases. The V and J ends lost 3 bases and 5 bases, in that order; junction bases with no gene match: 4. This CDR3 comprises 13 residues. The V gene's germline CDR1 is LNHDA and CDR2 SQIVND (reference sequence). The CDR3, as DNA: TGTGCCAGTAGTATGGGACAGTCCCACGAGCAGTACTTC. This translates into CASSMGQSHEQYF.

The chain uses TRBV30 and TRBJ1-3; 7 bases agree with TRBD1. The CDR3 length is 17 residues. From germline, CDR1 is GTSNPN and CDR2 SVGIG (reference sequence). V shed 7 bases, J shed 3 bases, and the junction held 18 bases outside the gene matches. In DNA form, the CDR3 reads TGTGCCTCGAAGGGGACCGAGACAGGGATTCTTGGAAACACCATATATTTT. Protein: CASKGTETGILGNTIYF.

The genes are TRBV6-1 and TRBJ2-5, with 11 bases aligning to TRBD2. Germline CDR1 reads MNHNS; CDR2 reads SASEGT. The J segment lost 4 bases and the V segment lost 4 bases, leaving 8 bases of the junction unmatched. This CDR3 is 16 amino acids long. The CDR3: CASSASAGTSGETQYF. DNA of the CDR3: TGTGCCAGCAGTGCTTCAGCCGGGACTAGCGGAGAGACCCAGTACTTC.

The V and J genes are TRBV7-8 and TRBJ1-5; D possibly corresponds to TRBD1 (5 bases). The CDR3 loop spans 13 amino acids. Trimming pared 4 bases from V and 11 bases from J, leaving 15 bases between. CDR1 and CDR2 (germline): SGHVS, FQNEAQ. The DNA for the CDR3 is TGTGCCAGCAGCTCCGAGGTGGGGGATACCCAGCATTTT. Amino acids: CASSSEVGDTQHF.

This clone is a singleton in its sample. V and J are TRBV27 and TRBJ1-1; 7 bases agree with TRBD1. Germline V gene sequence: CDR1 MNHEY, CDR2 SMNVEV (reference sequence). Trimming at V came to 4 bases and at J to 8 bases, leaving 7 bases not matched to a gene. The CDR3 has 13 amino acids. Here the CDR3 reads CASSWGQGEEAFF. The DNA for the CDR3 is TGTGCCAGCAGTTGGGGTCAGGGGGAAGAAGCTTTCTTT.